These 5 T cell receptor beta chains were sequenced from one sample in a study of regulatory T cells in long-lasting Graves disease. Construction of TCR beta libraries relied on iRepertoire HTBI primers and on Arm-PCR targeting CDR3 regions. TCRdb recomputed calls from the multiplex PCR reads with MiXCR, one row per CDR3 protein. Here the sample spans about 310,000 distinct CDR3 sequences, 22% being singletons. Time point specified: persistent/refractory GD, antithyroid drugs over 5 years with positive TRAb. The TCR library was made from RNA that had been extracted from PBMCs in TRIzol. The starting material was peripheral blood mononuclear cells (PBMCs), obtained when the disease was refractory, from a patient treated with antithyroid drugs. The receptors derive from a female donor with Graves disease.

In this sample, this clonotype turned up many times. The chain has TRBV12-3 or TRBV12-4 and TRBJ1-1; 8 bases are shared with TRBD1. This CDR3 is 14 amino acids long. The junction had 8 bases not matched to a gene; V was cut back by 5 bases and J by 6 bases. The CDR3 here is CASSPRGRIAEAFF. The CDR3 DNA reads TGTGCCAGCAGTCCCAGGGGGCGGATAGCTGAAGCTTTCTTT.

This clonotype was counted a few times. The rearrangement links TRBV9 to TRBJ2-7; 8 bases fit TRBD2. Per germline, CDR1 SGDLS and CDR2 YYNGEE. Trimming removed 5 bases from V and 3 bases from J; junction bases left unmatched: 16. The CDR3 spans 17 residues. The CDR3 DNA reads as TGTGCCAGCAGTAAGGAAGTGGGACTAGTGGGAGGCTACGAGCAGTACTTC. Amino acids: CASSKEVGLVGGYEQYF.

This clonotype was recorded a few times. The chain joins TRBV20-1 to TRBJ2-5, with a tentative D call TRBD1 (5 bases). This CDR3 comprises 12 residues. The V gene's germline CDR1 is DFQATT and CDR2 SNEGSKA (reference sequence). V was trimmed by 3 bases and J by 5 bases, leaving 10 bases between them. In DNA form, the CDR3 reads TGCAGTGCTAGCCTCCAGGGCGAGACCCAGTACTTC. Translation: CSASLQGETQYF.

The chain's CDR3 is CASSSWTAYYGYTF. The CDR3 coding sequence is TGTGCCAGCAGCTCTTGGACAGCCTACTATGGCTACACCTTC. V gene TRBV9 combines with J gene TRBJ1-2; D perhaps matches TRBD1 (6 bases). V was cut by 4 bases and J by 3 bases, with 13 bases left in between. From germline, CDR1 is SGDLS and CDR2 YYNGEE. The CDR3 covers 14 residues. Full variable domain (rest looked up from reference TRBV9 and TRBJ1-2): DSGVTQTPKHLITATGQRVTLRCSPRSGDLSVYWYQQSLDQGLQFLIQYYNGEERAKGNILERFSAQQFPDLHSELNLSSLELGDSALYFCASSSWTAYYGYTFGSGTRLTVV.

This clonotype has a count of ten or more. This chain links TRBV20-1 with TRBJ2-7; 8 bases align to TRBD1. After removal of 6 bases from V and 2 bases from J, the junction contained 15 bases not matched to a gene. The CDR3 is made up of 16 amino acids. Germline assignment: CDR1 DFQATT and CDR2 SNEGSKA (reference sequence). The CDR3, as DNA: TGCAGTGCATTGGGCCCCACCGGGACAGGACCCTACGAGCAGTACTTC. Translated: CSALGPTGTGPYEQYF.